One sample yielded the 20 T cell receptor beta chains listed below, sequenced in a study of T cell repertoires in cytomegalovirus infection. These receptors lack a known antigen. TCRdb reanalysed the reads using MiXCR and keeps one entry per CDR3 protein. The sample records roughly 27,000 distinct CDR3 sequences, over 15% being singletons. Sample: CD8+ T cells from cultured PBMCs, taken from culture after CMV antigen stimulation. The receptors come from a human donor in good health (CMV status not recorded). Some clones in this sample may be carry-over from other donors' samples.

In this sample, this clonotype turned up a few times. This rearrangement joins TRBV7-2 to TRBJ2-1; D may be TRBD2 (5 bases). The CDR3 has 16 residues. Trimming stripped 7 bases from V and 7 bases from J, with 23 bases between. Germline V gene lookup returns CDR1 SGHTA and CDR2 FQGNSA. The CDR3 nucleotides read TGTGCCAGCAACTCCCCGGGAATTTCTCCGTTAAATGAGCAGTTCTTC. Translated: CASNSPGISPLNEQFF.

The table lists this clonotype with a few counts. The J gene is TRBJ2-6, the V gene TRBV6-5; D uncertain. CDR1 and CDR2 (germline): MNHEY, SVGAGI. CDR3 length equals 15 residues. Trimming stripped 2 bases from V and 2 bases from J, with 7 bases between. CDR3 residues: CASSYGTPGANVLTF. CDR3 coding DNA: TGTGCCAGCAGTTACGGTACCCCTGGGGCCAACGTCCTGACTTTC.

This clonotype appeared a few times. V is TRBV4-3 and J is TRBJ2-7; TRBD2 aligns across 10 bases. Trimming at V came to 3 bases and at J to 5 bases, leaving 4 bases not matched to a gene. This CDR3 spans 14 amino acids. Germline V CDR1 and CDR2: LGHNA, YSLEER. The chain's CDR3 is CASSQELAGNEQYF. CDR3 in DNA: TGCGCCAGCAGCCAGGAACTAGCGGGGAACGAGCAGTACTTC.

The chain employs TRBV7-6 and TRBJ2-1, with D perhaps matching TRBD1 (5 bases). From germline, CDR1 is SGHVS and CDR2 FNYEAQ. V gave up 1 base and J gave up 4 bases, with 26 bases separating them. The CDR3 is 20 amino acids. CDR3 in DNA: TGTGCCAGCAGCTTAGAATCCGTTACCTACAGGTCCCTAAGGTACAATGAGCAGTTCTTC. Residues: CASSLESVTYRSLRYNEQFF.

The chain uses TRBV7-4 and TRBJ1-1; weak D call: TRBD1 (6 bases). Germline V gene sequence: CDR1 SGHVT, CDR2 SQSDAQ. This CDR3 region has 17 residues. Trimming stripped 6 bases from V and 1 base from J, with 21 bases between. This CDR3 is CASRSLITGMANTEAFF. Written as DNA, the CDR3 is TGTGCCAGCAGGTCTTTGATAACAGGGATGGCGAACACTGAAGCTTTCTTT.

The rearrangement links TRBV6-5 to TRBJ1-2; no firm D call. CDR3 size: 13 residues. CDR1 and CDR2 (germline): MNHEY, SVGAGI. V was cut by 4 bases and J by 2 bases, with 8 bases left in between. CDR3 nucleotides: TGTGCCAGCAGTTTGGCCAGGAACTATGGCTACACCTTC. The encoded protein is CASSLARNYGYTF.

The chain couples TRBV7-2 to TRBJ2-7; TRBD1 aligns across 7 bases. The germline CDR1 and CDR2 sequences are SGHTA and FQGNSA. The CDR3 totals 12 residues. The trim removed 4 bases at V and 5 bases at J, leaving 2 bases unmatched. The CDR3 loop reads CASSSQGHEQYF. The DNA of the CDR3 is TGTGCCAGCAGCTCACAGGGGCACGAGCAGTACTTC.

This clonotype has just a few counts. One junction end disagrees with the germline gene, perhaps due to a read error. The chain uses TRBV7-1 and TRBJ2-1; D is perhaps TRBD2 (6 bases). TRBV7-1 is an ORF, and what it does is uncertain. This CDR3 spans 11 amino acids. CDR3 region: CANSSGGEQFF. The CDR3 region has the DNA TGTGCCAACAGCTCCGGGGGTGAGCAGTTCTTC.

J is TRBJ1-1 and V is TRBV12-3 or TRBV12-4; tentative D call: TRBD1 (5 bases). The CDR3 runs to 12 residues. V was shortened by 5 bases and J by 11 bases, with 15 bases between the two germline ends. The DNA for the CDR3 is TGTGCCAGCAGTCCCGGGGGAGCACGCGCTTTCTTT. Encoded protein: CASSPGGARAFF.

The chain employs TRBV7-2 and TRBJ2-5, with TRBD2 matching 13 bases. This CDR3 is 19 amino acids long. The J segment lost 1 base and the V segment lost 1 base, leaving 9 bases of the junction unmatched. Germline CDR1 SGHTA, CDR2 FQGNSA. CDR3 protein: CASSLGPPLAGGPQETQYF. CDR3 sequence (DNA): TGTGCCAGCAGCTTAGGGCCCCCACTAGCGGGGGGGCCCCAAGAGACCCAGTACTTC.

This clonotype was detected a few times. The chain uses TRBV6-6 and TRBJ2-4; 7 bases map to TRBD2. With 0 bases clipped from V and 7 bases from J, the junction kept 3 bases outside the gene matches. The length of the CDR3 is 14 residues. Germline V lookup: CDR1 MNHNY, CDR2 SVGAGI (reference sequence). As DNA, the CDR3 is TGTGCCAGCAGTTACTCGGGGGAGGGCAACATTCAGTACTTC. Translation gives CASSYSGEGNIQYF.

The genes are TRBV3-1 and TRBJ2-7; 10 bases align to TRBD1. The CDR3 has 13 amino acids. CDR1 LGHDT and CDR2 YNNKEL come from the germline V gene (reference sequence). Trimming cost V 8 bases and J 6 bases; bases outside gene matches: 7. CDR3 DNA: TGTGCCAGCTCTGGGACAGGGGATTTCGAGCAGTACTTC. The encoded protein is CASSGTGDFEQYF.

This clonotype was seen a handful of times. The rearrangement uses TRBV12-3 or TRBV12-4 and TRBJ2-7, with a tentative D call TRBD2 (5 bases). Between the trimmed V and J ends, which lost 10 bases and 3 bases, there was a span of 16 bases. This CDR3 region has 13 residues. CDR3 amino acids: CATTHSGGYEQYF. CDR3 coding DNA: TGTGCCACGACCCACTCCGGAGGCTACGAGCAGTACTTC.

The chain couples TRBV29-1 to TRBJ2-2; D possibly matches TRBD1 or TRBD2 (5 bases each). Germline CDR1 is SQVTM and CDR2 is ANQGSEA. CDR3 size: 12 residues. Trimming removed 2 bases from V and 5 bases from J, with 6 bases in between. The CDR3 is CSVEWGTGELFF. The DNA of the CDR3 is TGCAGCGTTGAATGGGGGACCGGGGAGCTGTTTTTT.

CDR3 residues: CASSEGLTEAFF. CDR3 nucleotide sequence: TGTGCCAGCAGTGAAGGTTTAACTGAAGCTTTCTTT. This rearrangement joins TRBV6-1 to TRBJ1-1; no reliable D call. CDR3 length: 12 amino acids. The V and J ends lost 1 base and 5 bases respectively, with 5 bases between them. Germline V gene lookup returns CDR1 MNHNS and CDR2 SASEGT.

This clonotype was found a few times. The rearrangement joins TRBV7-6 to TRBJ2-1, with TRBD2 matching 10 bases. After removal of 3 bases from V and 5 bases from J, the junction contained 10 bases not matched to a gene. CDR3 length equals 17 residues. The germline V gene encodes CDR1 SGHVS and CDR2 FNYEAQ. CDR3 DNA: TGTGCCAGCAGCTTCTCAAGCGGGAGGGCTATGAACAATGAGCAGTTCTTC. This translates into CASSFSSGRAMNNEQFF. Full variable domain (remainder filled in from reference TRBV7-6 and TRBJ2-1): GAGVSQSPRYKVTKRGQDVALRCDPISGHVSLYWYRQALGQGPEFLTYFNYEAQQDKSGLPNDRFSAERPEGSISTLTIQRTEQRDSAMYRCASSFSSGRAMNNEQFFGPGTRLTVL.

The V call is TRBV10-3, the J call TRBJ2-7; TRBD1 might be the D (5 bases). This CDR3 region has 15 residues. Per germline, CDR1 ENHRY and CDR2 SYGVKD. V lost 2 bases to trimming and J lost 0 bases, with 11 bases between them. In DNA form, the CDR3 reads TGTGCCATCAGTGAGGACAGATTGAGCTCCTACGAGCAGTACTTC. Its protein is CAISEDRLSSYEQYF.

Only a few counts were recorded for this clonotype. The DNA is omitted, as the CDR3 cannot be located on it reliably, and the CDR3 follows TCRdb's listing. CDR3 in amino acids: CASLEYVHFGTQYF. This rearrangement joins TRBV2 to TRBJ2-5; the DNA was not compared with TRBD1, the D call given in the table. The CDR3 sequence runs 14 residues, both termini included. Germline V lookup: CDR1 SNHLY, CDR2 FYNNEI.

This clonotype was seen only a few times. The chain joins TRBV28 to TRBJ1-5; 9 bases match TRBD1. Looked up from germline, CDR1 is MDHEN and CDR2 is SYDVKM. V shed 4 bases, J shed 2 bases, and the junction held 12 bases outside the gene matches. This CDR3 is built from 18 residues. The CDR3 is CASSSSGTGLFGNQPQHF. In DNA form, the CDR3 reads TGTGCCAGCAGTTCCTCCGGGACAGGGTTATTCGGCAATCAGCCCCAGCATTTT.

This clonotype occurred a few times. The rearrangement joins TRBV20-1 to TRBJ1-2; D uncertain. This CDR3 is built from 12 residues. Per germline, CDR1 DFQATT and CDR2 SNEGSKA (reference sequence). V was trimmed by 3 bases and J by 1 base, leaving 6 bases between them. CDR3 sequence reads: CSASYINYGYTF. As DNA, the CDR3 is TGCAGTGCTAGTTACATTAACTATGGCTACACCTTC.